This T cell receptor beta chain was observed in a study of Graves' ophthalmopathy and Graves' hyperthyroidism. At least ten counts were recorded for this clonotype. Germline-derived CDR1 and CDR2 are SGHTA and FQGNSA. There are 13 residues in the CDR3. Deletions cut 0 bases from V and 10 bases from J, with 7 bases between. RNA transcripts served as template for amplifying TCR beta CDR3 sequences. HTBI-primed first-round RT-PCR preceded second-round multiplex PCR. TCRdb reprocessed the multiplex PCR reads with MiXCR, giving one entry per CDR3 protein. In the table there are about 550,000 distinct CDR3 sequences, roughly 39% of which are singletons.

The chain combines TRBV7-2 with TRBJ1-6, with D uncertain. Sequenced sample: peripheral blood or thyroid tissue (not recorded which). The origin of this receptor is an adult man with Graves' hyperthyroidism. CDR3 amino acids: CASSLAHGSPLHF. The CDR3 DNA is TGTGCCAGCAGCTTAGCACATGGGTCACCCCTCCACTTT.